This T cell receptor beta chain was obtained from a study of blood T cell repertoires in COVID-19. Study-wide background: T cells, B-cell-depleted T cells, or PBMCs supplied cDNA or gDNA.

CDR3 size: 19 residues. Only in-frame clones appear in the TCRdb table, and some are missing; sequencing was by immunoSEQ multiplex PCR. The repertoire has 270,000 or so clones, around four fifths of them found once; the top ten carry over 9%. The origin of this receptor is a woman in her forties or fifties who had recovered from COVID-19. Sequencing was carried out using peripheral blood. The rearrangement joins TRBV21-1 to TRBJ2-4; TRBD1, the table's D call, was not compared with the DNA. TRBV21-1 is labeled a pseudogene. Here the CDR3 DNA reads TGTGCCAGCAGCAAAGAAGGCACGCGCCAGGGGGTAGCCAAAAACATTCAGTACTTC. Protein: CASSKEGTRQGVAKNIQYF.